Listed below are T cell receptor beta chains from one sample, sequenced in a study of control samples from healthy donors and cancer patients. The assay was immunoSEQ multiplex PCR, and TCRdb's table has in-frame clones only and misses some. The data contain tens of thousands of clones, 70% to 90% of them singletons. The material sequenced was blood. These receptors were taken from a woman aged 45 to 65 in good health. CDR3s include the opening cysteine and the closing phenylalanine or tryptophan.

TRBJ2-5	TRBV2	CASSEWETQYF
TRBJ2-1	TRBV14	CASSQGSRGANNEQFF
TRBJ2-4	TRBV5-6	CASSLGTGGVPAKNIQYF
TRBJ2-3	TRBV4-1	CASRSRGSTDTQYF
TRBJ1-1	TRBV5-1	CASSLGRGSGEAFF
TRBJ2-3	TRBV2	CASRRASGGYSTDTQYF
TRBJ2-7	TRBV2	CASSTGQGIYEQYF
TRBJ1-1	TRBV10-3	CATQGGNTEAFF
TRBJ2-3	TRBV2	CASSEVRGTDTQYF
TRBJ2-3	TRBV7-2	CASSFAAGGRGYF
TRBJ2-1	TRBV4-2	CASSQKERGISYNEQFF
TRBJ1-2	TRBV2	CASSEGRAHYGYTF
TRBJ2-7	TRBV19	CASSIYGQGYEQYF
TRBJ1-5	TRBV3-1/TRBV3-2	CASSRGGGIQPQHF
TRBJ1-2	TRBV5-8	CASSFLMVWGNYGYTF
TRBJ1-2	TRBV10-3	CAISVDRVYGYTF
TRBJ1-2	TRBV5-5	CASSLTLSGGYGYTF
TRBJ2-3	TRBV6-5	CASSFSLPLGEDTQYF
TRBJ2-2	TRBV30	CAWSVVGTGLSTGELFF
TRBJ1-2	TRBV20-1	CSASSGGTFYTF
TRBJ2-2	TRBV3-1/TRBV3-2	CASSQGGGTNTGELFF
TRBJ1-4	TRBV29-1	CSVSWGREKLFF
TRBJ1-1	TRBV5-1	CASSLFGTGNTEAFF
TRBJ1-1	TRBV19	CASSIDTLSPEAFF
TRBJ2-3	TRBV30	CAWSEIVTGSTDTQYF
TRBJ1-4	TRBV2	CASRTGPNEKLFF
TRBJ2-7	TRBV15	CATSSEQGNEQYF
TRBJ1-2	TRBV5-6	CASSGQSNYGYTF
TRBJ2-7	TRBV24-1	CATSDSTYEQYF
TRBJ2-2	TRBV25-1	CASSFARTGELFF
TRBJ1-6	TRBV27	CASSYKSGAPRSPLHF
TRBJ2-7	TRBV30	CAWSVYQESYEQYF
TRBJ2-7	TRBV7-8	CASSLSGGTYEQYF
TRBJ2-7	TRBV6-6	CASSPSRTDSSEQYF
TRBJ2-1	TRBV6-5	CASSFRDEQANEQFF
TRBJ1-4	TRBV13	CASSSRTGLEKLFF
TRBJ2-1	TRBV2	CASSELPRNEQFF
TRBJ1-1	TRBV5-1	CASSSEYLGGTEAFF
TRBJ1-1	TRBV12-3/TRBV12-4	CASSFFTDREAFF
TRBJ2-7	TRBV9	CASSVGDTSYEQYF
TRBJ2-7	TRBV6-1	CASSEGVRQLKAYEQYF
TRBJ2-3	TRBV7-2	CASRKKGSTDTQYF
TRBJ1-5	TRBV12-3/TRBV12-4	CASSFSAGQPQHF
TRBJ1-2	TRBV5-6	CASSLVSGQGNYGYTF
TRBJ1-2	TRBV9	CASSVVGRGYTF
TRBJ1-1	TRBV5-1	CASSQYTEQPNTEAFF
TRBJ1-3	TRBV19	CASTQPLGQGAGNTIYF
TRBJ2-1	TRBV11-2	CASSFTSSGSTTYNEQFF
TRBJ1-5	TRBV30	CAWSGQGIQPQHF
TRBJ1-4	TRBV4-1	CASSQRRRQGPRGLTNEKLFF
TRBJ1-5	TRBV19	CASSIGDHSNQPQHF
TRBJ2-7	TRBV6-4	CASSVEPGQRYEQYF
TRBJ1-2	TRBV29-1	CSAGSGDYGYTF